The clone carrying this TCR beta chain was detected only a few times. Its antigen is not identified. Reverse transcription of all isolated RNA meant that expressed TCRB transcripts were sequenced. Sequenced by immunoSEQ multiplex PCR; TCRdb stores in-frame clones only, minus some. The sample holds 970,000 or so clones, roughly a sixth seen once. Cells sorted by CD45RO/CCR7/CD25/CD127/CD95/CD27 comprised CD4+ naive, central memory, regulatory and stem cell-like memory cells. This sample was taken from a study of beta chain features in type 1 diabetes. Study-wide results and caveats: A cDNA-based sequencing approach could over-represent cells with high TCR expression. Type 1 diabetes patients had moderately but significantly shorter TCRB CDR3s in all four CD4+ subsets.

This CDR3 spans 14 amino acids. Per the germline V gene, CDR1 is SGHRS and CDR2 is YFSETQ. V shed 2 bases and J shed 5 bases, with 13 bases lying between them. J is TRBJ1-1 and V is TRBV5-1; D call uncertain. This receptor was taken from a woman younger than 35 in good health. The sample taken for sequencing was naive CD4+ T cells from blood. The CDR3 DNA reads as TGCGCCAGCAGCTTCCAACTGGGTTATACTGAAGCTTTCTTT. Protein sequence: CASSFQLGYTEAFF.